The present entry profiles one T cell receptor (beta chain) with its context. Its target antigen remains unknown. It has no much larger one-base neighbor in the sample; base qualities were not kept. These data are taken from a study of cytomegalovirus exposure and HLA in healthy donors listed by TCRdb under 2017. Background on the whole study: According to an earlier analysis of 587 of the donors, about 179 million T cells yielded approximately 120 million unique TCR beta sequences and 276 Gb of sequence data. Every repertoire in the discovery cohort had been generated on one and the same sequencing platform. The genetic ancestry cluster associated with self-reported Caucasian donors included 65% to 90% of the approximately 400 genotyped donors. Rather than using new phenotypic data, the later analysis identified candidate immune exposures from TCR beta sequences and from how often those sequences occurred across donors. Among roughly 370 genotyped donors of the cohort, an average of approximately 240,000 unique TCR beta nucleotide sequences were sequenced per donor, 15% to 20% of them non-productive. The study combined high-throughput TCR immunosequencing, statistical association of individual TCRs with disease status, and machine learning to predict cytomegalovirus infection status. Donor age, sex, ethnicity and CMV serostatus were compiled together with the repertoire data. An early release that covered more than 550 HLA-typed donors contained about 300 gigabases of sequencing data and roughly 84 million unique TCR sequences. A later analysis re-analyzed previously published TCR beta repertoires from roughly 630 donors and added high-resolution HLA genotyping to study TCR occurrence patterns. The study profiled the T cell repertoires of 550 to 700 subjects by immunosequencing and related them to cytomegalovirus serostatus. The study aimed to test whether signatures of past pathogen exposure could be identified by cataloging public T cell receptors. An earlier analysis of about 620 of the donors applied high-throughput TCR beta sequencing to assess whether each TCR beta V gene segment acted as functional or pseudogenic. Class I and class II HLA loci were covered by the typing at four-digit resolution. Typing coverage differed by locus: A, B, C, DRB1 and DQB1 were typed in roughly 620-630 donors, DQA1 in 522, DPA1 in approximately 600, and DPB1 in about 450. Along with the roughly 710-subject first cohort, a separate validation cohort of over a hundred different subjects was used. A later genetic analysis took genome-wide SNP genotypes for 398 of the 666 donors and used that subset as a discovery cohort. Five DR-DQ haplotypes were treated as single units for association and clustering because of strong linkage in the cohort.

The paper as a whole reports these results and caveats: Several of the top co-occurrence clusters appeared to be linked to parvovirus B19, influenza, CMV and Epstein-Barr virus, according to a later analysis. Presence/absence analyses assumed roughly uniform sequencing depth across donors, an assumption that may not hold. A further reported finding was that TCR beta sequences accurately predicted the HLA-A and HLA-B alleles for most subjects in the first cohort. Linkage disequilibrium might explain the correlated functional status among segregating V segments, but an unknown experimental factor could not be excluded. V-gene and J-gene trimming of TCR beta chains was associated with a missense DCLRE1C variant in a later genetic analysis, and the association was replicated in an independent cohort. This cohort had only TCR beta chains sequenced, and the lack of alpha or paired-chain data limited which features could be detected. At a false discovery rate of 0.05, a later analysis linked around 15,000 TCR beta sequences to specific HLA alleles. Most TCR sequences were seen in very few donors, while some public TCRs were found in many individuals. Because the 87-base-pair reads could not distinguish some IMGT-functional V segments, including TRBV6-2 and TRBV6-3, those segments were excluded. According to the authors, the approach could potentially be generalized to other disease states and immunological phenotypes. In a later analysis, TCR association rates were found to vary across HLA loci, with the most associated TCRs seen for DRB1 alleles and the fewest for HLA-C alleles. Because HLA typing was missing for some donors at each locus, association tests included only the typed subset. According to a later genetic analysis, donors in an Asian-associated ancestry cluster had fewer N-insertions in productive TCRs than the approximately 670-donor mean. A cluster of highly shared sequence variants was judged likely to be a technical artifact of the sequencing pipeline. When HLA alleles, especially DR and DQ, strongly co-occurred, TCR associations were difficult to assign to individual alleles. Compared with equally common non-associated chains, HLA-associated TCR beta chains in a later analysis were more clonally expanded and had lower generation probabilities. In vitro tests confirmed that a few of the cytomegalovirus-associated TCR beta chains recognize cytomegalovirus antigens. In both the original and validation cohorts, the classifier was reported to diagnose cytomegalovirus status with high specificity and sensitivity. Immune exposure information for the cohort was limited to CMV serostatus. Because counts were too low, some 17 rarely observed V segments, including chromosome 9 orphons, were left out of the earlier analysis of 587 of the donors. According to a later analysis, most CMV-associated TCR beta chains appeared to be HLA-restricted, and the HLA associations seemed to be driven largely by CMV exposure. In the study, 164 TCR beta chains were listed as associated with cytomegalovirus. Broadly in line with IMGT annotations, most TCR beta V segments showed up in productive rearrangements about 87% or about 30% of the time in an earlier analysis of approximately 640 of the donors.

In total, roughly 670 healthy bone marrow donors made up the cohort. At the time of sampling, every cohort member was nominally healthy, though immune exposures that went unrecorded were likely present. The donor was CMV seronegative and belonged to the group of around 400 seronegative cohort members. A peripheral blood sample was provided by each donor, and peripheral blood mononuclear cells were used for TCR beta sequencing. Genomic DNA extraction from the blood cell samples was performed with the Qiagen DNeasy Blood Extraction Kit. The CDR1 and CDR2 encoded by the germline V gene are SGHRS and YFSETQ. V is clipped by 0 bases and J by 5 bases, and the sequence between their germline boundaries is 14 bases long. Including the terminal cysteine and phenylalanine, the CDR3 comprises 15 residues. Here the CDR3 DNA is all that survives: 45 bases in frame from base 1. The library was built by means of the immunoSEQ multiplex PCR assay. For the multiplex PCR, a mixture combining 60 forward primers for TCR Vbeta segments and 13 reverse primers for TCR Jbeta segments was used. Amplification of the CDR3 region of rearranged TCR beta genes was performed with a multiplex PCR assay on genomic DNA. On the Illumina HiSeq System, the amplified TCR beta libraries were sequenced as 87-base-pair reads. Concerning the study's data processing: Across the 670 or so repertoires, a later analysis counted tens of millions of unique TCR beta chains, 9.5 million to 13 million of which were shared by at least two donors. Raw reads were error-corrected and collapsed into unique sequences by a nearest-neighbor algorithm in which closely related sequences were merged to remove PCR and sequencing errors. V, D and J gene segments were assigned by aligning CDR3 sequences to IMGT reference sequences. For a sequence to be retained, at least a six-nucleotide match to both a V gene segment and a J gene segment was required. A rearrangement was called productive if the CDR3 had no stop codons and remained in frame with V and J, and every other rearrangement was called non-productive. CDR3 was defined by IMGT convention, running from the second conserved V-encoded cysteine to the conserved J-encoded phenylalanine. The earlier analysis of 587 of the donors excluded any sequence lacking an unambiguous match to a single V gene segment. An earlier analysis of about 600 of the donors called V segments functional above 56.7% productive rearrangements and segregating when the between-donor standard deviation exceeded 5%. To diagnose cytomegalovirus status from the catalog of TCR beta chain sequences, a statistical classification framework was built. A later analysis assigned V and J genes by comparing TCR nucleotide sequences with IMGT/GENE-DB human TR gene sequences. In a later analysis, CDR3 sequences and most-parsimonious VDJ recombination scenarios were assigned using the TCRdist pipeline. In a later analysis, each TCR beta chain was defined by its CDR3 amino acid sequence together with its V-gene family, and reads lacking a unique V-gene family were excluded. To address suspected cross-contamination and a sequencing artifact, a later analysis removed over 500 highly shared, low-generation-probability nucleotide sequences. For each public chain, a later analysis derived a clonal expansion index from normalized ranks of inferred template counts within each repertoire. Generation probabilities in a later analysis came from a VDJ recombination model fitted to out-of-frame rearrangements, and those results were checked against IGoR. In a later analysis, TCR-TCR, TCR-HLA and TCR-CMV co-occurrence was scored with hypergeometric tests, and a repertoire-size bias correction was applied to TCR pairs. A later analysis estimated false discovery rates by permuting HLA or CMV assignments 20 times. In a later analysis, co-occurring TCRs were grouped using DBSCAN, and TCRdist sequence similarity was added for clustering within HLA-allele-positive subsets. Repertoires with fewer than 30,000 or more than 120,000 public chains, plus five repertoires with anomalous nucleotide sharing, were excluded from co-occurrence clustering. TCRdb stores this immuneACCESS table with in-frame sequences only. Part of the clones is absent; in the studies checked, under half of the shortfall reflects unresolved V genes, and no reason is known for the rest. V and J calls and clone size come straight from that table; D and trimming were deduced from the DNA. The sample yields 100,000 to 150,000 clones; around three quarters were counted once. In total, the top ten clones hold around 3.5% of the sample.

The sequence came from a man younger than 40 in good health and CMV-seronegative. The sequencing sample was made of PBMCs. The chain joins TRBV5-1 to TRBJ1-2, with TRBD1 perhaps the D gene, on 5 matching bases. The nucleotides are TGCGCCAGCAGCTTGGAAGGGGCAACTACTTATGGCTACACCTTC. Its protein is CASSLEGATTYGYTF. Outside the CDR3, residues come from the reference TRBV5-1 and TRBJ1-2 proteins, so the full variable domain is: KAGVTQTPRYLIKTRGQQVTLSCSPISGHRSVSWYQQTPGQGLQFLFEYFSETQRNKGNFPGRFSGRQFSNSRSEMNVSTLELGDSALYLCASSLEGATTYGYTFGSGTRLTVV.